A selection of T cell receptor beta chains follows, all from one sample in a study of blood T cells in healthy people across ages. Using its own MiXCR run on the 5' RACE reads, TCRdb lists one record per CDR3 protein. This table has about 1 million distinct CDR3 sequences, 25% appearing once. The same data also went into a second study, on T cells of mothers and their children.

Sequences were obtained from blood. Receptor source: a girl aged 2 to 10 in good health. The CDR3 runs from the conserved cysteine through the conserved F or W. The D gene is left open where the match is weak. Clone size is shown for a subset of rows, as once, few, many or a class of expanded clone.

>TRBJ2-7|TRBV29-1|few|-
TGCAGCGTTCAAGCGGGCAACTCCTACGAGCAGTACTTC
CSVQAGNSYEQYF
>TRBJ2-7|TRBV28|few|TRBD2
TGTGCCAGCAGTTCCTGGACTAGCGGGGAATACGAGCAGTACTTC
CASSSWTSGEYEQYF
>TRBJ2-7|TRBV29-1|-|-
TGCAGCGTTGAAGATGAGGGTTACGAGCAGTACTTC
CSVEDEGYEQYF
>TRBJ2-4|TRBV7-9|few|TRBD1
TGTGCCAGCAGCTCCGGACAGGGGGCCGCAGGACAGTACTTC
CASSSGQGAAGQYF
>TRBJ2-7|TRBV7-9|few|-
TGTGCCAGCAGCTTAACCGGGGCTGCCTACGAGCAGTACTTC
CASSLTGAAYEQYF
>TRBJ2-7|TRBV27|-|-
TGTGCCAGCAAAGGGCTCAAATACGAGCAGTACTTC
CASKGLKYEQYF
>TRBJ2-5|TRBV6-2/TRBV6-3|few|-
TGTGCCAGCAGTTACATGGTGGAAGAGACCCAGTACTTC
CASSYMVEETQYF
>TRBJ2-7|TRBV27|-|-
TGTGCCAGCAGTCGGGAAGGTGGCTACGAGCAGTACTTC
CASSREGGYEQYF
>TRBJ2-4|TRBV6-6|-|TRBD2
TGTGCCAGCAGTTCCCAGACTAGCGGGAGTGCCAAAAACATTCAGTACTTC
CASSSQTSGSAKNIQYF
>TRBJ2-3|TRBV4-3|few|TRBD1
TGCGCCAGCAGCCGAGCTCATCAGGGGGCAGATACGCAGTATTTT
CASSRAHQGADTQYF
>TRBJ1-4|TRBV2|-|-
TGTGCCAGCGCGATAGAACGCGGTGAAAAACTGTTTTTT
CASAIERGEKLFF
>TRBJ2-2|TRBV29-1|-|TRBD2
TGCAGCGTTGAGAGGACTAGCGGGATGCCCGGGGAGCTGTTTTTT
CSVERTSGMPGELFF
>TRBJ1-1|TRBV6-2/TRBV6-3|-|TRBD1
TGTGCCAGCAGTTCCACCGGGACAGTCATCACCGAAGCTTTCTTT
CASSSTGTVITEAFF
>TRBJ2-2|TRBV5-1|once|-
TGCGCCAGCAGTTGGACACCGGACAGCTATCAGTCCGGGGAGCTGTTTTTT
CASSWTPDSYQSGELFF
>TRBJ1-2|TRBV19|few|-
TGTGCCAGTACTCCACAGGGAACCTATGGCTACACCTTC
CASTPQGTYGYTF
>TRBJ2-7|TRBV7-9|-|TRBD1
TGTGCCAGCAGCTTAGATGAGGGTCAGGGGGTAAGCGAGCAGTACTTC
CASSLDEGQGVSEQYF
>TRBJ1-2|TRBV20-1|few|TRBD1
TGCAGTGCTAGGGGACAGGGGTTCTTTTCGGATGGCTACACCTTC
CSARGQGFFSDGYTF
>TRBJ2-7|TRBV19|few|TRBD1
TGTGCCAGTAGTCGACGTCGGGGGACAGGGTATGAGCAGTACTTC
CASSRRRGTGYEQYF
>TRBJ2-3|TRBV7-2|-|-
TGTGCCAGCACCCCGAGCGGTACCACAGATACGCAGTATTTT
CASTPSGTTDTQYF
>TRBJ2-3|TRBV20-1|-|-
TGCAGTGCTAGAGCCTTGGACTTGACAAACACAGATACGCAGTATTTT
CSARALDLTNTDTQYF
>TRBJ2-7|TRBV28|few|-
TGTGCCAGCTGCTCGGGGACTTTCTACGAGCAGTACTTC
CASCSGTFYEQYF
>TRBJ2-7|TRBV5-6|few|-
TGTGCCAGCAGCGTTGGGGCGGGGTATCCCTACGAGCAGTACTTC
CASSVGAGYPYEQYF
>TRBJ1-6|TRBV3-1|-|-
TGTGCCAGCAGCCAAGACGGGGCAGGGGAAAGTTCACCCCTCCACTTT
CASSQDGAGESSPLHF
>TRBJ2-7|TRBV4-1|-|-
TGCGCCAGCAGCCAAGTAACGGGGTTAAACTACGAGCAGTACTTC
CASSQVTGLNYEQYF
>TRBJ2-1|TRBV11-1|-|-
TGTGCCAGCAGCTTAGCGGGAGTTATTCCTTCGGGCAATGAGCAGTTCTTC
CASSLAGVIPSGNEQFF
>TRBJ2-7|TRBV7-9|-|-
TGTGCCAGCAGCAGAGGTTCAGGGACGTCCTTC
CASSRGSGTSF
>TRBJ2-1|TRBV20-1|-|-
TGCAGTGCTTTAGACGGCGGGATGACGTCTGAGCAGTTCTTC
CSALDGGMTSEQFF
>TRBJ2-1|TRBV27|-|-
TGTGCCAGCAGTTCTACAGTTTTCAATGAGCAGTTCTTC
CASSSTVFNEQFF
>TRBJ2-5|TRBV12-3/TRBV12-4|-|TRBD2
TGTGCCAGCAGTCTACGGGGGGAATTGGAGGAGACCCAGTACTTC
CASSLRGELEETQYF
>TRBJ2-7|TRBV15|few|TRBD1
TGTGCCACCAGCAGAGATTTACGGACAGGGGCCAGCGAGCAGTACTTC
CATSRDLRTGASEQYF
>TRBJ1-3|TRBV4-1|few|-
TGCGCCAGCAGCCAGGATCGGACAGTGGGAAACACCATATACTTT
CASSQDRTVGNTIYF
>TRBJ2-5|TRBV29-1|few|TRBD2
TGCAGCGTTGAAGGTTCATTCGATAGCGGGACGCCACAAGAGACCCAGTATTTC
CSVEGSFDSGTPQETQYF
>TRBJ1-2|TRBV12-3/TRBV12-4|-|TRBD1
TGTGCCAGCACATTAACACAGGGGGCGTACGGCTACACCTTC
CASTLTQGAYGYTF
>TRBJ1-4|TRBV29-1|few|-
TGCAGCGTGTGGACAGATAATGAAAAACTGTTTTTT
CSVWTDNEKLFF
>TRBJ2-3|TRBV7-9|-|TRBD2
TGTGCCAGCAGCTCAGCTGGGGGATTGTTAGCGGGGGCGACCACAGATACGCAGTATTTT
CASSSAGGLLAGATTDTQYF
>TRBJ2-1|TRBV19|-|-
TGTGCCAGTAGTGCCCGACGGAGGGCCAACAATGAGCAGTTCTTC
CASSARRRANNEQFF
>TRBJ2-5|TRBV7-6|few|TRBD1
TGTGCCAGCAGCTTAGGGGCCCAGGGGGAGAGGGCCCAGTACTTC
CASSLGAQGERAQYF
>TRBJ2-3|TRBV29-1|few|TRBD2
TGCAGCGTTGAATCCGGGGGGGACACAGATACGCAGTATTTT
CSVESGGDTDTQYF
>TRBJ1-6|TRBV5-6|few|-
TGTGCCAGCAGCACAGCGCAGGGCAATTCACCCCTCCACTTT
CASSTAQGNSPLHF
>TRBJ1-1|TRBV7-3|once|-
TGTGCCAGCAGCTTAAAGCCCGGAGGAACTGAAGCTTTCTTT
CASSLKPGGTEAFF
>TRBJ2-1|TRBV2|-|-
TGTGCCAGCAAACCTGACAACTACAATGAGCAGTTCTTC
CASKPDNYNEQFF
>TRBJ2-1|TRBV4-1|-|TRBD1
TGCGCCAGCAGCCCCTTCCTGGGGACAGGTCTATTCAATGAGCAGTTCTTC
CASSPFLGTGLFNEQFF
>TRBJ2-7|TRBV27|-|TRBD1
TGTGCCAGCGCAAAGGGACAGCCCCCTCAGGAGCAGTACTTC
CASAKGQPPQEQYF